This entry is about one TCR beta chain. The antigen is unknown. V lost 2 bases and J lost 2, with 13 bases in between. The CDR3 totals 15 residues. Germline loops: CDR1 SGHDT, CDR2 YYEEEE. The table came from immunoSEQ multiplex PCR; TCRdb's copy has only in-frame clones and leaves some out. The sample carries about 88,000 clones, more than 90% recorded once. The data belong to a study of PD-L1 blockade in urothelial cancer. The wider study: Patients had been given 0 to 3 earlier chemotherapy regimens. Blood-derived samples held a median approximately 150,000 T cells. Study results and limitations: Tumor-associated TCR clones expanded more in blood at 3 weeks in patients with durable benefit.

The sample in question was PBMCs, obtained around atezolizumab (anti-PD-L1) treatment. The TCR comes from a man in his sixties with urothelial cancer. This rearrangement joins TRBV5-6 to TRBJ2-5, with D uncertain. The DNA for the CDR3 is TGTGCCAGCAGCTTTGCCGGGTCCCCGCAAGAGACCCAGTACTTC. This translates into CASSFAGSPQETQYF.